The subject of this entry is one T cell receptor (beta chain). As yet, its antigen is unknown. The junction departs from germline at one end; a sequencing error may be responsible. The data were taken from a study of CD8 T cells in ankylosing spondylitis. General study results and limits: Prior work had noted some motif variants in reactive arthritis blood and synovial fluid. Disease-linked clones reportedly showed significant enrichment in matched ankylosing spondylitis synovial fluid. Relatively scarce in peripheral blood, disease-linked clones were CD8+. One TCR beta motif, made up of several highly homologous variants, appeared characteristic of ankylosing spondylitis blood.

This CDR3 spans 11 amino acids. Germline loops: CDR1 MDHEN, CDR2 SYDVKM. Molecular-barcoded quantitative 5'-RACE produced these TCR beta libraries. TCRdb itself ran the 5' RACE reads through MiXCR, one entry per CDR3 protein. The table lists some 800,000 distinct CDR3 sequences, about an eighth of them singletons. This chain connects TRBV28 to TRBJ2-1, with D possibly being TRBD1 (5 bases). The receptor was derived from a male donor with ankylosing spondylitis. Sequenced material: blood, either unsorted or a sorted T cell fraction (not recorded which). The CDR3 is CASSLYRTLLF. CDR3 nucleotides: TGTGCCAGCAGTTTATACAGGACGCTACTCTTC. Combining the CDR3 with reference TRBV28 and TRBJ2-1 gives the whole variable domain DVKVTQSSRYLVKRTGEKVFLECVQDMDHENMFWYRQDPGLGLRLIYFSYDVKMKEKGDIPEGYSVSREKKERFSLILESASTNQTSMYLCASSLYRTLLFGPGTRLTVL.